This TCR beta chain was identified in a study of OX40 agonist ivuxolimab in advanced cancers. Study at large: Patients received intravenous ivuxolimab every 2 weeks at 0.01 to 10 mg/kg.

The timepoints at which blood was sampled were baseline, cycle 4 day 1, and cycle 7 day 1. Profiling relied on immunoSEQ multiplex PCR, and the TCRdb table lists in-frame clones only, not all of them. Here the sample spans about 98,000 clones, about nine tenths being singletons. The sequencing here drew on CD4+ or CD8+ T cells sorted from blood, taken in a trial of the OX40 agonist ivuxolimab. This receptor was taken from an adult with an advanced solid tumor such as melanoma, head and neck, liver or kidney cancer.

The CDR3: CASSQRGPNTDTQYF. CDR3 coding DNA: TGCGCCAGCAGCCAGAGGGGACCGAACACAGATACGCAGTATTTT. The chain links TRBV5-1 to TRBJ2-3; the D gene could be TRBD1 or TRBD2 (5 bases each). V was shortened by 4 bases and J by 2 bases, with 14 bases between the two germline ends. Germline V gene lookup returns CDR1 SGHRS and CDR2 YFSETQ. The CDR3 runs 15 residues.